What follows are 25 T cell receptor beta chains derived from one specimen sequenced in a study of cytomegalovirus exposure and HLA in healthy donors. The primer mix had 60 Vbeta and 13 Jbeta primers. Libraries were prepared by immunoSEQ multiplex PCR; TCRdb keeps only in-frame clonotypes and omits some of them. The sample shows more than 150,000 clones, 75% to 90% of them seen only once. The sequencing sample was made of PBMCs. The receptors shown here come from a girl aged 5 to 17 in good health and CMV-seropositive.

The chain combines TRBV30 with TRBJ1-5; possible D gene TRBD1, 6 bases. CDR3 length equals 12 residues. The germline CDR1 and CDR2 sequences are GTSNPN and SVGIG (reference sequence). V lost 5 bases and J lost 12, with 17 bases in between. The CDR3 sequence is CAWATGDTVQHF. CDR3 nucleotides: TGTGCCTGGGCTACCGGGGACACGGTCCAGCATTTT.

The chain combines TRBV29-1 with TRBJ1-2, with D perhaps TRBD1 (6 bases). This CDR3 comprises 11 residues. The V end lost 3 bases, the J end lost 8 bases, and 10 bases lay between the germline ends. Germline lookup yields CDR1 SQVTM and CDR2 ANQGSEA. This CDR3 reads CSVDRGGGYTF. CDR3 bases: TGCAGCGTTGATCGCGGGGGCGGCTACACCTTC.

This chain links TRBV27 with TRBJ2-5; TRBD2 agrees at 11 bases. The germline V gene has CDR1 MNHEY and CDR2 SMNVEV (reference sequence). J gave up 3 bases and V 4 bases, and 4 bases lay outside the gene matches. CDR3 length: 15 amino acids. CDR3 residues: CASSSPTSGKETQYF. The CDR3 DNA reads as TGTGCCAGCAGTTCGCCGACTAGCGGGAAAGAGACCCAGTACTTC.

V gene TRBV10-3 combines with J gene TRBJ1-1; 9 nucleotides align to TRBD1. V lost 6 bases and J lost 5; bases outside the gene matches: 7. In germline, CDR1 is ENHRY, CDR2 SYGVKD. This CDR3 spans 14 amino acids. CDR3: CAISLTGGGTEAFF. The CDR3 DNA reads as TGTGCCATCAGCCTGACAGGGGGTGGGACTGAAGCTTTCTTT.

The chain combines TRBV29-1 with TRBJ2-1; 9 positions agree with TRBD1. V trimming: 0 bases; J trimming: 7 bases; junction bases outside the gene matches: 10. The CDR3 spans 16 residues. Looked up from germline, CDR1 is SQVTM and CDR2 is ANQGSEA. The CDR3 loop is CSVEEYRDRVINEQFF. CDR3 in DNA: TGCAGCGTTGAAGAGTACCGGGACAGGGTGATAAATGAGCAGTTCTTC.

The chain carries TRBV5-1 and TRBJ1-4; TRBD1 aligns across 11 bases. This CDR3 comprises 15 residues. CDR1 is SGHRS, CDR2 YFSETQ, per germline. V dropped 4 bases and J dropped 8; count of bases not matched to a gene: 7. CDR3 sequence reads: CASSPGTGGREKLFF. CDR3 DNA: TGCGCCAGCAGCCCCGGGACAGGGGGAAGGGAAAAACTGTTTTTT. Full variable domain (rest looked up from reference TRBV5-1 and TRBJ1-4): KAGVTQTPRYLIKTRGQQVTLSCSPISGHRSVSWYQQTPGQGLQFLFEYFSETQRNKGNFPGRFSGRQFSNSRSEMNVSTLELGDSALYLCASSPGTGGREKLFFGSGTQLSVL.

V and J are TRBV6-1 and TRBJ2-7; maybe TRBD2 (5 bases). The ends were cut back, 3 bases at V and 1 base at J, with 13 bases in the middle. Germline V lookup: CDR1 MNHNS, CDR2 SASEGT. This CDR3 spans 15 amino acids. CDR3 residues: CASSDGGVGSYEQYF. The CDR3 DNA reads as TGTGCCAGCAGTGATGGAGGCGTAGGGTCCTACGAGCAGTACTTC.

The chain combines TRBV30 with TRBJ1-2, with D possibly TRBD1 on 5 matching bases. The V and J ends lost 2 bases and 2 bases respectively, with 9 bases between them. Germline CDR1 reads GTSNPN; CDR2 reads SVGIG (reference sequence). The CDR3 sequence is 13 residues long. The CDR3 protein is CAWSRQGNYGYTF. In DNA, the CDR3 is TGTGCCTGGAGTCGGCAGGGCAACTATGGCTACACCTTC.

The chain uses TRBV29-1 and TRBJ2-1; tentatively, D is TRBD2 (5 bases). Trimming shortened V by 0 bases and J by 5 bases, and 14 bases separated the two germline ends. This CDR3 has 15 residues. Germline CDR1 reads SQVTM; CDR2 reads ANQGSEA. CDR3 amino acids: CSVEDWGSADNEQFF. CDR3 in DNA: TGCAGCGTTGAAGATTGGGGTTCAGCGGACAATGAGCAGTTCTTC.

CDR3 amino acids: CASSPYRVSGNTIYF. The CDR3, as DNA: TGTGCCAGCTCACCATACAGGGTGTCTGGAAACACCATATATTTT. This chain links TRBV18 with TRBJ1-3, with D possibly TRBD1 on 6 matching bases. The CDR3 is made up of 15 amino acids. The germline gives CDR1 KGHSH, CDR2 LQKENI. V lost 2 bases, J lost 1 base, and 9 bases lay in between.

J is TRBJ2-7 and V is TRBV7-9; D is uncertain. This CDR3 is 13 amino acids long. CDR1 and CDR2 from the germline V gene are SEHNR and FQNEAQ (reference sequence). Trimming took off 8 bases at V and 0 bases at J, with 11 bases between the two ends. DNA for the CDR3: TGTGCCAGCGGAGAGGCCCACTCCTACGAGCAGTACTTC. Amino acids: CASGEAHSYEQYF.

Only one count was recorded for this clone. As DNA, the CDR3 is TGTGCCAGCAGTTCCCGGACAGTCGCCTACGAGCAGTACTTC. Translation gives CASSSRTVAYEQYF. The chain carries TRBV27 and TRBJ2-7; perhaps TRBD1 as D (6 bases). Germline V gene sequence: CDR1 MNHEY, CDR2 SMNVEV (reference sequence). Trimming shortened V by 4 bases and J by 2 bases, and 12 bases separated the two germline ends. The CDR3 extends over 14 amino acids.

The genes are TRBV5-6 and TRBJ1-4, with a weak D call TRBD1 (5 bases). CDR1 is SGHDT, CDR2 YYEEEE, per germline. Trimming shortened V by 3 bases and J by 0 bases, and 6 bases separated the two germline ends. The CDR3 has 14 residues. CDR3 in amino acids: CASSSDTTNEKLFF. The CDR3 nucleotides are TGTGCCAGCAGCTCGGACACAACTAATGAAAAACTGTTTTTT.

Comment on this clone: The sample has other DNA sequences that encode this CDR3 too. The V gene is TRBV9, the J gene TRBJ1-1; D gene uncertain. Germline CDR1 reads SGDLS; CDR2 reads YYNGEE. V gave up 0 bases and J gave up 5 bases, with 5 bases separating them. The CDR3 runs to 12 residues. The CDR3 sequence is CASSVAGTEAFF. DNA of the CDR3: TGTGCCAGCAGCGTAGCCGGGACTGAAGCTTTCTTT.

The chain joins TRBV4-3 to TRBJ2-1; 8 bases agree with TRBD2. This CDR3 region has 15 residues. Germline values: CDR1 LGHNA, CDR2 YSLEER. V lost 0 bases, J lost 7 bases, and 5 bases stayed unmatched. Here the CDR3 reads CASSQEGTSKNEQFF. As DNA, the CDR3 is TGCGCCAGCAGCCAAGAGGGGACTAGTAAAAATGAGCAGTTCTTC.

The CDR3 reads CASSPLSTTGELFF. CDR3 DNA: TGTGCCAGCTCACCACTCAGTACCACCGGGGAGCTGTTTTTT. The V and J genes are TRBV18 and TRBJ2-2; D is unclear. Trimming shortened V by 1 base and J by 4 bases, and 7 bases separated the two germline ends. This CDR3 contains 14 residues. Germline V gives CDR1 KGHSH, CDR2 LQKENI.

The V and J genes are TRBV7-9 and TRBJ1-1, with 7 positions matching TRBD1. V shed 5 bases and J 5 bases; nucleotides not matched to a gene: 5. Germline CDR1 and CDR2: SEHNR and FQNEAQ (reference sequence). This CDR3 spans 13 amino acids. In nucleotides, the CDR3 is TGTGCCAGCAGCCGACAGGGAGGTACTGAAGCTTTCTTT. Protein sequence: CASSRQGGTEAFF.

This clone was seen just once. The CDR3 region has the DNA TGTGCCAGCAGTTTAGAAGGCGGTTTAAGCTCTGGGGCCAACGTCCTGACTTTC. Its protein product is CASSLEGGLSSGANVLTF. The chain carries TRBV27 and TRBJ2-6; no clear D. V was pared by 2 bases and J by 0 bases, with 14 bases between. Germline CDR1 is MNHEY and CDR2 is SMNVEV (reference sequence). The CDR3 is made up of 18 amino acids.

CDR3 loop: CASSRDRPPYNEQFF. The CDR3 DNA follows: TGTGCCAGCTCACGCGATCGTCCTCCCTACAATGAGCAGTTCTTC. The chain has TRBV18 and TRBJ2-1; D not certain. Trimming took off 4 bases at V and 2 bases at J, with 12 bases between the two ends. The CDR3 is 15 residues long. Germline V gene lookup returns CDR1 KGHSH and CDR2 LQKENI.

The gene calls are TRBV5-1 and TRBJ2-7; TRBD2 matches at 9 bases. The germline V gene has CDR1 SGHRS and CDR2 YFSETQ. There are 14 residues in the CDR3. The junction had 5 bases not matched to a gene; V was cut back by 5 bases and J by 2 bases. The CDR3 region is CASRWASGTYEQYF. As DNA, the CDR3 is TGCGCCAGCAGGTGGGCTAGCGGGACCTACGAGCAGTACTTC.

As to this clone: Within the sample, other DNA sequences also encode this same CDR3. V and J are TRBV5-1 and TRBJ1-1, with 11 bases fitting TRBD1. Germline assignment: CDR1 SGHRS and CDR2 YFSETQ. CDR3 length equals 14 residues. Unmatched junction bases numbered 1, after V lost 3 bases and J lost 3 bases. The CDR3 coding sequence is TGCGCCAGCAGCTCGGGACAGGGGGACACTGAAGCTTTCTTT. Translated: CASSSGQGDTEAFF.

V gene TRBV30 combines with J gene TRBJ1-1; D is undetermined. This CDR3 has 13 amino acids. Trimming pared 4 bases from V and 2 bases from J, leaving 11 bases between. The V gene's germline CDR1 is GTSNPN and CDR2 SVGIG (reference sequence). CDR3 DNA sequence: TGTGCCTGGAACCTTCGGGATAACACTGAAGCTTTCTTT. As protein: CAWNLRDNTEAFF.

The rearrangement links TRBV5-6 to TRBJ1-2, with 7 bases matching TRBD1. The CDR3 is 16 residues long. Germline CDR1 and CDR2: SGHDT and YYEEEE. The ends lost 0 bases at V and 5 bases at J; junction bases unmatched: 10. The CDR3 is CASSLVHRTGAYGYTF. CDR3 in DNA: TGTGCCAGCAGCTTGGTTCACAGGACAGGCGCTTATGGCTACACCTTC.

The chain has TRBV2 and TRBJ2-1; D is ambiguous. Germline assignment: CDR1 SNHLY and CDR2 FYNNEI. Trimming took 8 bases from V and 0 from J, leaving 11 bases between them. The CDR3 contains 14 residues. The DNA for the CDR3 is TGTGCCAGCCCAGCGACTCGCTCCTACAATGAGCAGTTCTTC. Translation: CASPATRSYNEQFF.

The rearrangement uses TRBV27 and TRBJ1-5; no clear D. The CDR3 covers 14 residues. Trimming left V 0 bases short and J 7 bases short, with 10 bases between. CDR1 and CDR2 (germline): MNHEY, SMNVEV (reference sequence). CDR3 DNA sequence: TGTGCCAGCAGTTTATCGGGAGGAGTACAGCCCCAGCATTTT. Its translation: CASSLSGGVQPQHF.